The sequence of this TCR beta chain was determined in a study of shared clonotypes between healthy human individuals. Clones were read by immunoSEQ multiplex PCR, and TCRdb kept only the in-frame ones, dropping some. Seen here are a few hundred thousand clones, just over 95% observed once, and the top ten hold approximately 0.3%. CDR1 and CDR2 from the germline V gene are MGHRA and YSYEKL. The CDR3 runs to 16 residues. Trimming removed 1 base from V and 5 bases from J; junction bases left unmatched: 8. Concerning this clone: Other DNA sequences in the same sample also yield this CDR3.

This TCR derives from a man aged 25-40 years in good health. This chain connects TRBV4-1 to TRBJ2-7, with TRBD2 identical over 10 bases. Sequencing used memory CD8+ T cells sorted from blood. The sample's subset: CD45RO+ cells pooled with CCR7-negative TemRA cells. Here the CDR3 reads CASSQVGAGGPNEQYF. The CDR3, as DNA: TGCGCCAGCAGCCAAGTCGGAGCGGGAGGGCCCAACGAGCAGTACTTC.